This T cell receptor beta chain emerged from a study of Ad26.COV2.S vaccination and SARS-CoV-2 variants. Overall study: Once, or twice with 56 days between doses, Ad26.COV2.S was given intramuscularly.

Treatment given: approximately 18 received Ad26.COV2.S at low or high dose, single or two shots; several received placebo; per-sample allocation not given. Day 63 after the first vaccine or placebo injection was the time point for sampling. This clone was recorded a few times. Its antigen is still unknown. The data were produced by immunoSEQ multiplex PCR, yet TCRdb's version contains in-frame clones alone and is incomplete. The sample gives about 460,000 clones, roughly 87% of which show up once; more than 1.5% is in the top ten. The CDR3 spans 14 residues. With 7 bases removed from V and 2 bases from J, the gap between germline ends came to 15 bases. Germline values: CDR1 MNHNY, CDR2 SVGAGI (reference sequence). General study points: People given the vaccine had a wider spike-specific TCR breadth than placebo recipients did. Analytic work on TCR breadth and depth might have understated the full extent of total T cell responses.

The gene calls are TRBV6-6 and TRBJ2-7; possible D gene TRBD1, 6 bases. The receptor was isolated from a person aged 18-60 years who received the Ad26.COV2.S COVID-19 vaccine or a placebo. This material consisted of peripheral blood, taken in a trial of Ad26.COV2.S vaccine versus placebo. The CDR3 is CASTSGTPTYEQYF. The CDR3 bases are TGTGCCAGCACCTCGGGGACACCGACCTACGAGCAGTACTTC.